This T cell receptor beta chain was profiled in a study of cytomegalovirus exposure and HLA in healthy donors. The PCR contained 60 Vbeta and 13 Jbeta primers. The data were produced by immunoSEQ multiplex PCR, yet TCRdb's version contains in-frame clones alone and is incomplete. This table has fewer than 150,000 clones, about 78% appearing once. This clone was seen more than once but under ten times. Antigen unknown. Regarding the study as a whole: Among TCR beta chains of equal frequency, HLA-associated ones were more clonally expanded in a later analysis.

The sequenced sample consisted of PBMCs. This receptor was taken from a woman in her forties in good health and CMV-seropositive.

The CDR3 nucleotides read TGTGCCAGCAGCTTCGGGGACACTGAAGCTTTCTTT. Protein product: CASSFGDTEAFF. V and J are TRBV7-2 and TRBJ1-1, with D unclear. Trimming stripped 3 bases from V and 3 bases from J, with 5 bases between. The length of the CDR3 is 12 residues. Germline lookup yields CDR1 SGHTA and CDR2 FQGNSA.